The rows below give T cell receptor beta chains drawn from one sample of a study of blood T cell repertoires in COVID-19. Repertoires were generated with immunoSEQ multiplex PCR, while TCRdb's copy carries only in-frame clones and drops some. Among about 40,000 clones listed, 88% were seen once. Sequenced input: peripheral blood. The receptors originated from a woman between 65 and 79 years old with acute or convalescent COVID-19. The CDR3 runs from the conserved cysteine through the conserved F or W. The D gene is left open where the match is weak. For some rows the clone size is stated as once, few or many, or as a class when expanded; others skip it.

v_call: TRBV7-2
d_call: TRBD2
j_call: TRBJ2-3
clone_size: .
cdr3_nt: TGTGCCAGCAGCTTTTCAAGCGGGATTGGCACAGATACGCAGTATTTT
cdr3_aa: CASSFSSGIGTDTQYF

v_call: TRBV3-1/TRBV3-2
d_call: TRBD2
j_call: TRBJ2-3
clone_size: .
cdr3_nt: TGTGCCAGCAGTCTGTCCCTAGCGGGGGTTACAGATACGCAGTATTTT
cdr3_aa: CASSLSLAGVTDTQYF

v_call: TRBV19
d_call: .
j_call: TRBJ1-5
clone_size: once
cdr3_nt: TGTGCCAGTAGTATAGGGGCCTATAGCAATCAGCCCCAGCATTTT
cdr3_aa: CASSIGAYSNQPQHF

v_call: TRBV7-9
d_call: TRBD2
j_call: TRBJ2-1
clone_size: .
cdr3_nt: TGTGCCAGCAGCCTAATGCAGCGGGAGGGTGATGAGCAGTTCTTC
cdr3_aa: CASSLMQREGDEQFF

v_call: TRBV18
d_call: TRBD1
j_call: TRBJ1-4
clone_size: .
cdr3_nt: TGTGCCAGCTCCCCTAGACAGGGGACTAATGAAAAACTGTTTTTT
cdr3_aa: CASSPRQGTNEKLFF

v_call: TRBV19
d_call: .
j_call: TRBJ2-3
clone_size: once
cdr3_nt: TGTGCCAGTAGGGCAGGGTTGGGAGATACGCAGTATTTT
cdr3_aa: CASRAGLGDTQYF

v_call: TRBV7-6
d_call: .
j_call: TRBJ1-4
clone_size: .
cdr3_nt: TGTGCCAGCAGCCTAATATGGGGGCAAAAACTGTTTTTT
cdr3_aa: CASSLIWGQKLFF

v_call: TRBV27
d_call: .
j_call: TRBJ1-5
clone_size: once
cdr3_nt: TGTGCCAGCAGCCACGGGGTTTGGGACAATCAGCCCCAGCATTTT
cdr3_aa: CASSHGVWDNQPQHF

v_call: TRBV12-3/TRBV12-4
d_call: .
j_call: TRBJ1-1
clone_size: once
cdr3_nt: TGTGCCAGCAGTTTGGTGGGGGCAGCTTTCTTT
cdr3_aa: CASSLVGAAFF

v_call: TRBV7-8
d_call: .
j_call: TRBJ2-3
clone_size: once
cdr3_nt: TGTGCCAGCAGCTTAGAAGCCCCCCCAGATACGCAGTATTTT
cdr3_aa: CASSLEAPPDTQYF

v_call: TRBV18
d_call: .
j_call: TRBJ1-6
clone_size: once
cdr3_nt: TGTGCCAGCTCCCCACGGACAGATAATTCACCCCTCCACTTT
cdr3_aa: CASSPRTDNSPLHF

v_call: TRBV6-2/TRBV6-3
d_call: .
j_call: TRBJ2-2
clone_size: .
cdr3_nt: TGTGCCAGCAGTTATGCGGAGAACACCGGGGAGCTGTTTTTT
cdr3_aa: CASSYAENTGELFF

v_call: TRBV15
d_call: .
j_call: TRBJ1-6
clone_size: .
cdr3_nt: TGTGCCACCAGCAGAGACCGGGACACCGACTCCTATAATTCACCCCTCCACTTT
cdr3_aa: CATSRDRDTDSYNSPLHF

v_call: TRBV7-2
d_call: .
j_call: TRBJ2-3
clone_size: .
cdr3_nt: TGTGCCAGCAGCGGCTCCCTCGCGGACACAGATACGCAGTATTTT
cdr3_aa: CASSGSLADTDTQYF

v_call: TRBV5-4
d_call: .
j_call: TRBJ2-1
clone_size: .
cdr3_nt: TGTGCCAGCAGCTTGGCCGGGAGCGGTGGCTCCTACAATGAGCAGTTCTTC
cdr3_aa: CASSLAGSGGSYNEQFF

v_call: TRBV20-1
d_call: TRBD2
j_call: TRBJ2-1
clone_size: .
cdr3_nt: TGCAGTGCTAGTCCGGGACTAGACCGCAATGAGCAGTTCTTC
cdr3_aa: CSASPGLDRNEQFF

v_call: TRBV7-6
d_call: .
j_call: TRBJ2-5
clone_size: few
cdr3_nt: TGTGCCAGCAGCTTATTCGCCACCCTGAGGGAGACCCAGTACTTC
cdr3_aa: CASSLFATLRETQYF

v_call: TRBV28
d_call: TRBD1
j_call: TRBJ1-2
clone_size: .
cdr3_nt: TGTGCCAGCAATCGACAGGGTTTATATGGCTACACCTTC
cdr3_aa: CASNRQGLYGYTF

v_call: TRBV18
d_call: TRBD1
j_call: TRBJ2-3
clone_size: .
cdr3_nt: TGTGCCAGCTCCCCGGACAGGCTAACAGATACGCAGTATTTT
cdr3_aa: CASSPDRLTDTQYF

v_call: TRBV11-2
d_call: TRBD1
j_call: TRBJ2-6
clone_size: .
cdr3_nt: TGTGCCAGCGGCCGGGACAGGGGAAACGTCCTGACTTTC
cdr3_aa: CASGRDRGNVLTF

v_call: TRBV7-2
d_call: TRBD1
j_call: TRBJ1-1
clone_size: .
cdr3_nt: TGTGCCAGCAGCATAACCCAGGGGGCGCTTTATGCTTTCTTT
cdr3_aa: CASSITQGALYAFF

v_call: TRBV6-6
d_call: .
j_call: TRBJ2-2
clone_size: .
cdr3_nt: TGTGCCAGCAGCCGAGGTAGAGCGGGCTCGAACACCGGGGAGCTGTTTTTT
cdr3_aa: CASSRGRAGSNTGELFF

v_call: TRBV28
d_call: .
j_call: TRBJ2-3
clone_size: .
cdr3_nt: TGTGCCAGTAAACAGAGCACAGATACGCAGTATTTT
cdr3_aa: CASKQSTDTQYF

v_call: TRBV3-1/TRBV3-2
d_call: TRBD1
j_call: TRBJ1-5
clone_size: .
cdr3_nt: TGTGCCAGCAGCCACGGGACAGGAGGCAATCAGCCCCAGCATTTT
cdr3_aa: CASSHGTGGNQPQHF

v_call: TRBV30
d_call: TRBD2
j_call: TRBJ2-5
clone_size: .
cdr3_nt: TGTGCCTGGAGTGTCCCCGGGGGGGCTTTTATCCCGAAAGAGACCCAGTACTTC
cdr3_aa: CAWSVPGGAFIPKETQYF

v_call: TRBV19
d_call: TRBD1
j_call: TRBJ2-3
clone_size: .
cdr3_nt: TGTGCCAGTCAGGGACCACGGGACAGGTCCTTGGATACGCAGTATTTT
cdr3_aa: CASQGPRDRSLDTQYF

v_call: TRBV5-1
d_call: TRBD2
j_call: TRBJ2-5
clone_size: .
cdr3_nt: TGCGCCAGCAGCTTGGGGTCTAGCGGGGGCCAAGAGACCCAGTACTTC
cdr3_aa: CASSLGSSGGQETQYF